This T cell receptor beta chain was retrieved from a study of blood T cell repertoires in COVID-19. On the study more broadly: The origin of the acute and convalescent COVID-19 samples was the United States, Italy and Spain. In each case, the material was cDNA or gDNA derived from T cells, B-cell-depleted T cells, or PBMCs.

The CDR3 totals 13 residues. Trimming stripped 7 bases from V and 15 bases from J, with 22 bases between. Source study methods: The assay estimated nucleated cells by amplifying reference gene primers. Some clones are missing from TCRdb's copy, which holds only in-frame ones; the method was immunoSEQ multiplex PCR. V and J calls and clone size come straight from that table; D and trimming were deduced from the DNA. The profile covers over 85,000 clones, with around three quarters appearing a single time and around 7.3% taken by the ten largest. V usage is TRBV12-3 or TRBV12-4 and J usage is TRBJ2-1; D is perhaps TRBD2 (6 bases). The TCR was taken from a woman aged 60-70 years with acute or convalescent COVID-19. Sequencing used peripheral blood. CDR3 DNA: TGTGCCAGCACCCCCCTTGTAGGCCGGAGGGGGTTCTTC. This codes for CASTPLVGRRGFF.